This TCR beta chain derives from a study of cytomegalovirus exposure and HLA in healthy donors. V was cut by 6 bases and J by 11 bases, with 13 bases left in between. Germline V gene lookup returns CDR1 MNHNS and CDR2 SASEGT. The CDR3 runs to 11 residues. There are a few counts of this clone. Profiling relied on immunoSEQ multiplex PCR, and the TCRdb table lists in-frame clones only, not all of them. This table has over 150,000 clones, about 85% appearing once. The source material was PBMCs. This receptor was obtained from a man aged 18 to 30 in good health and CMV-seropositive. The gene calls are TRBV6-1 and TRBJ1-1; no clear D gene. Here the CDR3 reads CASRNTDPAFF. CDR3 DNA sequence: TGTGCCAGCAGAAACACCGATCCTGCTTTCTTT.